This T cell receptor (beta chain) was identified during a study of blood T cell repertoires in COVID-19. Across the study: The United States, Italy and Spain were the sources of the acute and convalescent COVID-19 samples.

The authors' processing: Cell counts per sample came from amplifying reference gene primers. TCRdb's copy holds only in-frame clones and misses some; the assay was immunoSEQ multiplex PCR. V, J and clone size were drawn from that table, and D and trimming were deduced from the DNA. This sample has roughly 140,000 clones; more than 65% occur once, and the top ten carry roughly 10%. V was trimmed by 12 bases and J by 2 bases, leaving 13 bases between them. The V gene's germline CDR1 is KGHDR and CDR2 SFDVKD. The CDR3 totals 13 residues. The specimen was peripheral blood. The V gene is TRBV24-1, the J gene TRBJ1-5; the D gene is possibly TRBD1 (5 bases). The receptor's source is a man in his sixties with active or convalescent COVID-19. The CDR3: CAAGGSGNQPQHF. The CDR3 DNA sequence: TGTGCCGCGGGGGGTTCGGGCAATCAGCCCCAGCATTTT.